Listed below are T cell receptor beta chains from one sample, sequenced in a study of cytomegalovirus exposure and HLA in healthy donors. Profiling relied on immunoSEQ multiplex PCR, and the TCRdb table lists in-frame clones only, not all of them. The sample holds some 110,000 clones, 74% seen once. Sequenced sample: PBMCs. The receptors here all came from a woman aged 45 to 65 in good health and CMV-seropositive. CDR3s include the opening cysteine and the closing phenylalanine or tryptophan. D genes are given only for firm matches. Where a row states a size, it is once, few, many or the class of an expanded clone; other rows omit it.

D gene: .; clone size: .; V gene: TRBV7-2; J gene: TRBJ2-1; CDR3 protein: CASSPNSLYSYNEQFF; CDR3 DNA: TGTGCCAGCAGTCCGAACTCCTTGTACTCCTACAATGAGCAGTTCTTC
D gene: .; clone size: .; V gene: TRBV30; J gene: TRBJ2-2; CDR3 protein: CAWRAVNTGELFF; CDR3 DNA: TGTGCCTGGAGGGCAGTGAACACCGGGGAGCTGTTTTTT
D gene: TRBD1; clone size: .; V gene: TRBV5-1; J gene: TRBJ2-6; CDR3 protein: CASSPQTTGTTGANVLTF; CDR3 DNA: TGCGCCAGCAGCCCTCAAACGACAGGGACCACTGGGGCCAACGTCCTGACTTTC
D gene: .; clone size: .; V gene: TRBV14; J gene: TRBJ1-1; CDR3 protein: CASSQDRSRGEMNTEAFF; CDR3 DNA: TGTGCCAGCAGCCAAGATAGGTCGCGGGGGGAGATGAACACTGAAGCTTTCTTT
D gene: .; clone size: .; V gene: TRBV5-4; J gene: TRBJ2-3; CDR3 protein: CASSFNDDITDTQYF; CDR3 DNA: TGTGCCAGCAGCTTTAATGATGACATCACAGATACGCAGTATTTT
D gene: TRBD2; clone size: .; V gene: TRBV5-4; J gene: TRBJ2-2; CDR3 protein: CASSLYGGGRDGELFF; CDR3 DNA: TGTGCCAGCAGCTTGTACGGGGGGGGGCGTGACGGGGAGCTGTTTTTT
D gene: .; clone size: .; V gene: TRBV7-9; J gene: TRBJ2-7; CDR3 protein: CSSSLSDSPLGYEQYF; CDR3 DNA: TGTTCCAGCAGCTTATCCGACAGCCCACTCGGCTACGAGCAGTACTTC
D gene: .; clone size: .; V gene: TRBV7-8; J gene: TRBJ2-3; CDR3 protein: CASSLARGPDTQYF; CDR3 DNA: TGTGCCAGCAGCTTAGCCAGGGGCCCAGATACGCAGTATTTT
D gene: .; clone size: .; V gene: TRBV15; J gene: TRBJ2-1; CDR3 protein: CATSRVLSASEQFF; CDR3 DNA: TGTGCCACCAGCAGAGTACTCAGCGCGAGCGAGCAGTTCTTC
D gene: .; clone size: .; V gene: TRBV6-1; J gene: TRBJ2-7; CDR3 protein: CASSEALRSLTAGYEQYF; CDR3 DNA: TGTGCCAGCAGTGAAGCGCTTAGGTCCTTGACAGCCGGGTACGAGCAGTACTTC
D gene: TRBD1; clone size: .; V gene: TRBV7-6; J gene: TRBJ1-1; CDR3 protein: CASSRRDRGPEAFF; CDR3 DNA: TGTGCCAGCAGCCGCCGGGACAGGGGTCCTGAAGCTTTCTTT
D gene: .; clone size: .; V gene: TRBV2; J gene: TRBJ2-3; CDR3 protein: CASITPLRAFGGVPTDTQYF; CDR3 DNA: TGTGCCAGCATAACCCCGCTCAGAGCGTTCGGGGGTGTACCCACAGATACGCAGTATTTT
D gene: .; clone size: .; V gene: TRBV7-8; J gene: TRBJ1-2; CDR3 protein: CASSSRQNYGYTF; CDR3 DNA: TGTGCCAGCAGCTCAAGACAGAACTATGGCTACACCTTC
D gene: .; clone size: few; V gene: TRBV29-1; J gene: TRBJ1-2; CDR3 protein: CSVSGVGDYGYTF; CDR3 DNA: TGCAGCGTTTCCGGGGTTGGAGACTATGGCTACACCTTC
D gene: .; clone size: .; V gene: TRBV2; J gene: TRBJ1-1; CDR3 protein: CASSVLGNTEAFF; CDR3 DNA: TGTGCCAGCAGTGTCCTCGGGAACACTGAAGCTTTCTTT
D gene: TRBD2; clone size: .; V gene: TRBV19; J gene: TRBJ2-5; CDR3 protein: CASSIELADQETQYF; CDR3 DNA: TGTGCCAGTAGTATCGAACTAGCGGACCAAGAGACCCAGTACTTC
D gene: TRBD1; clone size: .; V gene: TRBV19; J gene: TRBJ2-7; CDR3 protein: CASSTGPGQIYEQYF; CDR3 DNA: TGTGCCAGTAGTACCGGACCGGGACAGATATACGAGCAGTACTTC
D gene: .; clone size: few; V gene: TRBV30; J gene: TRBJ2-7; CDR3 protein: CAWKPSTYHYEQYF; CDR3 DNA: TGTGCCTGGAAGCCGTCCACTTATCACTACGAGCAGTACTTC
D gene: TRBD1; clone size: .; V gene: TRBV19; J gene: TRBJ2-7; CDR3 protein: CASSMGTGGVPYEQYF; CDR3 DNA: TGTGCCAGTAGTATGGGGACAGGCGGGGTACCCTACGAGCAGTACTTC
D gene: TRBD1; clone size: .; V gene: TRBV2; J gene: TRBJ2-3; CDR3 protein: CASLTDRGPQYF; CDR3 DNA: TGTGCCAGCTTGACGGACAGGGGACCACAGTATTTT
D gene: .; clone size: .; V gene: TRBV5-6; J gene: TRBJ2-3; CDR3 protein: CASSLRVAGSDTQYF; CDR3 DNA: TGTGCCAGCAGCTTGAGGGTTGCAGGGTCGGATACGCAGTATTTT
D gene: .; clone size: .; V gene: TRBV5-1; J gene: TRBJ1-1; CDR3 protein: CASREGGKAEAFF; CDR3 DNA: TGCGCCAGCAGGGAGGGAGGGAAGGCTGAAGCTTTCTTT
D gene: TRBD2; clone size: .; V gene: TRBV5-1; J gene: TRBJ2-5; CDR3 protein: CASRRGSQETQYF; CDR3 DNA: TGCGCCAGCAGGCGGGGGTCCCAAGAGACCCAGTACTTC
D gene: TRBD1; clone size: .; V gene: TRBV9; J gene: TRBJ1-2; CDR3 protein: CASSGRDRGHYGYTF; CDR3 DNA: TGTGCCAGCAGCGGCCGGGACAGGGGGCACTATGGCTACACCTTC
D gene: .; clone size: .; V gene: TRBV7-6; J gene: TRBJ2-3; CDR3 protein: CASSLERGQDTQYF; CDR3 DNA: TGTGCCAGCAGCTTGGAGAGGGGACAAGATACGCAGTATTTT
D gene: TRBD1; clone size: .; V gene: TRBV7-9; J gene: TRBJ1-4; CDR3 protein: CSSTSGTGGGLGEKLFF; CDR3 DNA: TGTTCCAGCACGAGTGGGACAGGGGGCGGTTTAGGTGAAAAACTGTTTTTT
D gene: .; clone size: few; V gene: TRBV7-2; J gene: TRBJ2-1; CDR3 protein: CASSPGWRGRLSSYNEQFF; CDR3 DNA: TGTGCCAGCAGCCCTGGGTGGCGGGGGCGCCTAAGCTCCTACAATGAGCAGTTCTTC
D gene: .; clone size: .; V gene: TRBV7-9; J gene: TRBJ2-5; CDR3 protein: CASTRGGLVDF; CDR3 DNA: TGTGCCAGCACCAGAGGAGGACTGGTCGACTTC
D gene: .; clone size: .; V gene: TRBV6-5; J gene: TRBJ2-7; CDR3 protein: CASSYSYYEQYF; CDR3 DNA: TGTGCCAGCAGTTACTCGTACTACGAGCAGTACTTC
D gene: TRBD1; clone size: .; V gene: TRBV9; J gene: TRBJ1-5; CDR3 protein: CASSPTGGGGPQHF; CDR3 DNA: TGTGCCAGCAGCCCCACAGGGGGCGGGGGGCCCCAGCATTTT
D gene: TRBD2; clone size: .; V gene: TRBV5-1; J gene: TRBJ2-7; CDR3 protein: CASSLGGLAGGRLYEQYF; CDR3 DNA: TGCGCCAGCAGCTTAGGCGGACTAGCGGGGGGGCGATTGTACGAGCAGTACTTC
D gene: .; clone size: .; V gene: TRBV28; J gene: TRBJ1-2; CDR3 protein: CASSTARAGYTF; CDR3 DNA: TGTGCCAGCTCAACCGCCAGGGCGGGCTACACCTTC
D gene: .; clone size: .; V gene: TRBV5-1; J gene: TRBJ1-1; CDR3 protein: CASSLSGGNTEAFF; CDR3 DNA: TGCGCCAGCAGCTTGTCGGGGGGGAACACTGAAGCTTTCTTT
D gene: TRBD1; clone size: few; V gene: TRBV15; J gene: TRBJ1-3; CDR3 protein: CATSRDRAIRFGNTIYF; CDR3 DNA: TGTGCCACCAGCAGGGACAGGGCAATTAGGTTCGGAAACACCATATATTTT
D gene: .; clone size: .; V gene: TRBV28; J gene: TRBJ1-2; CDR3 protein: CASSGRRGFSYTF; CDR3 DNA: TGTGCCAGCAGTGGTCGAAGGGGCTTTAGCTACACCTTC
D gene: .; clone size: .; V gene: TRBV6-1; J gene: TRBJ1-1; CDR3 protein: CASSRTANTEAFF; CDR3 DNA: TGTGCCAGCAGTCGGACAGCAAACACTGAAGCTTTCTTT
D gene: TRBD1; clone size: few; V gene: TRBV5-1; J gene: TRBJ2-5; CDR3 protein: CASSLDGTEKYF; CDR3 DNA: TGCGCCAGCAGCTTAGACGGGACAGAAAAGTACTTC
D gene: .; clone size: .; V gene: TRBV30; J gene: TRBJ2-7; CDR3 protein: CAWSVQGLEQYF; CDR3 DNA: TGTGCCTGGAGTGTACAGGGTCTCGAGCAGTACTTC
D gene: .; clone size: .; V gene: TRBV5-5; J gene: TRBJ2-5; CDR3 protein: CASTRGGGLETQYF; CDR3 DNA: TGTGCCAGCACCCGTGGGGGGGGCTTGGAGACCCAGTACTTC
D gene: .; clone size: .; V gene: TRBV2; J gene: TRBJ2-5; CDR3 protein: CASSGGVGVWETQYF; CDR3 DNA: TGTGCCAGCAGTGGGGGAGTCGGTGTTTGGGAGACCCAGTACTTC
D gene: TRBD1; clone size: .; V gene: TRBV28; J gene: TRBJ1-2; CDR3 protein: CASRGQGIYYGYTF; CDR3 DNA: TGTGCCAGCAGAGGACAGGGGATCTACTATGGCTACACCTTC
D gene: .; clone size: .; V gene: TRBV30; J gene: TRBJ2-2; CDR3 protein: CAWSLKQSNTGELFF; CDR3 DNA: TGTGCCTGGAGCCTGAAACAATCGAACACCGGGGAGCTGTTTTTT